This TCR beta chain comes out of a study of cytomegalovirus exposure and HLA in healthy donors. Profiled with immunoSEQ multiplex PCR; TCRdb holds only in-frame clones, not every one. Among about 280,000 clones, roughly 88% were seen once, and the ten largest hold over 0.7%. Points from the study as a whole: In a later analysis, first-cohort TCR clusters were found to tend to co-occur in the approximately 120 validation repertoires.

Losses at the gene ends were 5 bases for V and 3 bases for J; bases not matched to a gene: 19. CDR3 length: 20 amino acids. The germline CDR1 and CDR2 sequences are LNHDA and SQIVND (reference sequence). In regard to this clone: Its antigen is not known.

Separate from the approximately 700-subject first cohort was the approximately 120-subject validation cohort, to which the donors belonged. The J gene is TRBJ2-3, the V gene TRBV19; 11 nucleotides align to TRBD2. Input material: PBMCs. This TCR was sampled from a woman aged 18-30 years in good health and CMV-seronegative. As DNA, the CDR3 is TGTGCCAGTAGTCTTCGGGACAGGGCGCGACTAGCGGGAAATACAGATACGCAGTATTTT. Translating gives CASSLRDRARLAGNTDTQYF.